Reported below is one TCR beta chain. The entry originates in a study of read filtering for tumor transcriptome and immune sequencing. Study as a whole: Per sample, TCR-region reads ranged about 3.5 to 11 million by IR-seq, 85 to 1273 by RNA-seq.

The V gene end was trimmed by 4 bases and the J gene end by 7 bases; junction bases not matched to a gene: 17. This CDR3 is 17 amino acids long. Germline V gene sequence: CDR1 SGHDT, CDR2 YYEEEE. The library was built from approximately 400 ng RNA with molecular barcoded adaptors for alpha/delta and beta/gamma chains. TCRdb redid the calling of the reads with MiXCR, one entry per CDR3 protein. The sample holds thousands of distinct CDR3 sequences, around a sixth seen once. This sequence was found in a donor at least 40 years old with multiple myeloma. The material sequenced was a population of CD138-negative cells sorted from bone marrow. The V gene is TRBV5-6, the J gene TRBJ2-5, with TRBD2 identical over 9 bases. The CDR3 coding sequence is TGTGCCAGCAGCCAATGGGGGGGGCTAGCGGGGACGATGACCCAGTACTTC. It codes for CASSQWGGLAGTMTQYF.